This T cell receptor beta chain is from a study of T cells in Graves' hyperthyroidism and ophthalmopathy. This clonotype turned up a few times. The antigen is unknown. CDR3 length: 11 residues. Germline-derived CDR1 and CDR2 are WSHSY and SAAADI. The V gene lost 8 bases and the J gene lost 5 bases, with 10 bases spanning the gap. RNA transcripts served as the template for amplifying TCR beta CDR3 regions. With the HTBI primer set, the TCR CDR3 went through a first round of RT-PCR. TCRdb redid the calling of the multiplex PCR reads with MiXCR, one entry per CDR3 protein. Of fewer than 450,000 distinct CDR3 sequences listed, about 18% were seen once; the top ten hold roughly 35%. Study outcomes and limitations: A 13 V-J model separated ophthalmopathy from stable hyperthyroidism.

Sequences were obtained from blood. The TCR comes from a woman younger than 45 with Graves' hyperthyroidism that later progressed to Graves' ophthalmopathy. The gene calls are TRBV10-2 and TRBJ2-7; tentatively, D is TRBD1 (6 bases). Written as DNA, the CDR3 is TGCGCCAGCTTTGAGGGGGACGAGCAGTACTTC. As protein: CASFEGDEQYF.